The clone carrying this TCR beta chain was found once. Its antigen is undetermined. The data are from a study of shared clonotypes between healthy human individuals. Findings and caveats of the study: Among the subsets, naive ones generally showed larger estimated richness than memory ones. The sampled material consisted only of blood, and tissue repertoires are likely to differ.

Recent vaccinations or acute infections were absent in the healthy HIV-negative adult donors. Assay runs were performed at deep level. Some clones are missing from TCRdb's copy, which holds only in-frame ones; the method was immunoSEQ multiplex PCR. The table lists under 2.5 million clones, just under 95% of them singletons. This CDR3 comprises 13 residues. Germline values: CDR1 SGHTA, CDR2 FQGTGA. With 2 bases removed from V and 5 bases from J, the gap between germline ends came to 10 bases. The genes are TRBV7-3 and TRBJ2-7; no clear D. The sequence was collected from a man aged 18 to 29 in good health. Some clones in this sample may be carry-over from other donors' samples. The sequenced material came from naive CD4+ T cells from PBMCs. Subset defined: CD45RA+ positively selected. This chain's CDR3 is CASSLVQRHEQYF. As DNA, the CDR3 is TGTGCCAGCAGCTTAGTTCAGAGGCACGAGCAGTACTTC. The full variable domain, rest sourced from reference TRBV7-3 and TRBJ2-7, is GAGVSQTPSNKVTEKGKYVELRCDPISGHTALYWYRQSLGQGPEFLIYFQGTGAADDSGLPNDRFFAVRPEGSVSTLKIQRTERGDSAVYLCASSLVQRHEQYFGPGTRLTVT.